These T cell receptor beta chains were read from a single sample in a study of tumor-infiltrating lymphocytes in primary liver carcinoma. TCRdb processed the multiplex PCR reads anew with MiXCR; each CDR3 protein has one entry. The sample yields some 50,000 distinct CDR3 sequences, just over 70% seen once. Sequencing input: liver tumor tissue from sampling region 5. These TCRs come from a man between 40 and 49 years old with primary liver carcinoma and hepatitis B virus infection. Both conserved end residues are part of each CDR3. The order of the fields is V gene, J gene, clone size, D gene, CDR3 protein, CDR3 DNA. D genes are given only for firm matches. Where a row states a size, it is once, few, many or the class of an expanded clone; other rows omit it.

>TRBV20-1|TRBJ1-2|NA|NA
CSAISAYLGGTNYGYTF
TGCAGTGCTATTTCGGCGTACCTTGGAGGCACTAACTATGGCTACACCTTC
>TRBV7-2|TRBJ2-7|NA|NA
CASSLGSTIYEQYF
TGTGCCAGCAGTCTCGGAAGTACAATCTACGAGCAGTACTTC
>TRBV11-2|TRBJ2-3|NA|NA
CASSLGGTDTQYF
TGTGCCAGCAGCTTAGGGGGGACAGATACGCAGTATTTT
>TRBV29-1|TRBJ2-3|once|NA
CSVEDGAGDTRYF
TGCAGCGTTGAAGATGGGGCTGGAGATACGCGGTATTTT
>TRBV12-3/TRBV12-4|TRBJ2-7|NA|NA
CASSWMGVEQYF
TGTGCCAGCAGTTGGATGGGTGTGGAGCAGTACTTC
>TRBV11-1|TRBJ2-7|NA|TRBD2
CTSSLAGTKQYF
TGTACTAGCAGCCTAGCGGGGACAAAACAGTACTTC
>TRBV11-2|TRBJ2-7|NA|NA
CASSFLFSSYEQYF
TGTGCCAGCAGCTTCCTTTTTAGCTCCTACGAGCAGTACTTC
>TRBV7-9|TRBJ2-1|NA|NA
CARSLSEGVGDSEQFF
TGTGCCCGCAGCTTATCGGAAGGGGTGGGCGACAGTGAGCAGTTCTTC
>TRBV12-3/TRBV12-4|TRBJ1-1|NA|TRBD1
CANSPRQGSTEAYF
TGTGCCAACAGTCCCCGACAGGGTAGCACTGAAGCTTACTTT
>TRBV2|TRBJ2-7|few|NA
CASTPRGYEQYF
TGTGCCAGCACCCCCAGGGGCTACGAGCAGTACTTC
>TRBV2|TRBJ2-1|few|NA
CASSENLADEQFF
TGTGCCAGCAGTGAGAATCTTGCGGATGAGCAGTTCTTC
>TRBV7-8|TRBJ1-5|NA|NA
CVSSSGLNSNQPQHF
TGTGTCAGCAGCTCGGGACTTAATAGCAATCAGCCCCAGCATTTT
>TRBV4-2|TRBJ2-7|NA|TRBD2
CTSSQVSSGSSYEQYF
TGTACCAGCAGCCAGGTCTCTAGCGGGAGCTCCTACGAGCAATACTTC
>TRBV5-6|TRBJ2-1|NA|NA
CASSMAETARQFVNEQFF
TGTGCCAGCAGCATGGCCGAGACCGCGCGGCAATTCGTCAATGAGCAGTTCTTC
>TRBV5-1|TRBJ2-3|once|TRBD2
CPSSLAVGTDTQYF
TGTCCCAGCAGCCTAGCGGTGGGCACAGATACGCAGTATTTT
>TRBV6-1|TRBJ1-5|many|NA
CASSVQGDQPQHF
TGTGCCAGCAGTGTACAGGGAGATCAGCCCCAGCATTTT
>TRBV29-1|TRBJ2-1|NA|NA
CGVVDEISEQFF
TGCGGCGTTGTTGATGAGATAAGCGAGCAGTTCTTC
>TRBV6-5|TRBJ2-7|many|TRBD1
CASSRDRGDYEQYF
TGTGCCAGCAGTCGGGACAGGGGAGATTACGAGCAGTACTTC
>TRBV4-1|TRBJ1-5|NA|NA
CASSQDIAGWQSQHF
TGCGCCAGTAGCCAAGATATCGCAGGGTGGCAGTCCCAGCATTTT
>TRBV6-5|TRBJ2-5|NA|TRBD2
CVSSYGGSPSETQYF
TGTGTCAGCAGTTACGGGGGGAGTCCCTCAGAGACCCAGTACTTC
>TRBV27|TRBJ2-1|NA|TRBD2
CASSSGTSGNEQFF
TGTGCCAGCAGTTCTGGGACTAGCGGCAATGAGCAGTTCTTC
>TRBV11-2|TRBJ2-7|NA|NA
CGSTPLEAARYEHYF
TGTGGCAGCACCCCCTTGGAAGCTGCCCGCTACGAGCATTACTTC
>TRBV11-2|TRBJ2-7|NA|NA
CASSLTAREYKQYF
TGTGCCAGCAGCTTAACGGCTAGAGAATATAAGCAGTACTTC
>TRBV6-1|TRBJ1-5|NA|NA
CASSYRPQHF
TGTGCCAGCAGTTATCGGCCCCAACATTTT
>TRBV4-1|TRBJ2-1|NA|NA
CVSSQAGTEQFF
TGCGTTAGCAGCCAAGCAGGAACCGAGCAGTTCTTC
>TRBV6-5|TRBJ2-6|NA|TRBD1
CASSLSTGMKAGANILTF
TGTGCCAGCAGTCTTTCGACAGGGATGAAGGCTGGGGCCAACATCCTGACTTTC
>TRBV29-1|TRBJ2-1|NA|NA
CCVERTDYNEQFF
TGCTGTGTCGAACGGACGGACTACAATGAGCAGTTCTTC
>TRBV6-2/TRBV6-3|TRBJ2-7|NA|TRBD2
CASISGNSYEQYF
TGTGCCAGTATTAGCGGGAACTCCTACGAGCAGTACTTT
>TRBV28|TRBJ2-7|many|NA
CASSSEGWSYEQYF
TGTGCCAGCAGTTCCGAGGGTTGGTCCTACGAGCAGTACTTC
>TRBV6-5|TRBJ2-1|many|NA
CASSYSSHEQFF
TGTGCCAGCAGTTACTCGAGCCATGAGCAGTTCTTC
>TRBV10-3|TRBJ1-1|NA|NA
CAISDLTLTASYMNTKAFF
TGTGCCATCAGTGATCTTACTCTTACAGCAAGCTACATGAACACTAAAGCTTTCTTT
>TRBV6-6|TRBJ1-5|few|NA
CTSSLPNQPQHF
TGTACCAGCAGTCTCCCCAATCAGCCCCAACATTTT
>TRBV6-6|TRBJ1-5|NA|NA
CASNYRVGYSNQPHHF
TGTGCCAGCAATTACCGAGTAGGGTATAGCAATCAGCCCCATCATTTT
>TRBV29-1|TRBJ2-3|NA|NA
CSSVQGDISDTQYF
TGCAGCTCTGTACAGGGTGACATCTCCGATACGCAGTATTTT
>TRBV5-1|TRBJ2-1|NA|NA
CASRTGQWAQYEQFF
TGCGCCAGCAGGACAGGACAGTGGGCCCAGTATGAGCAGTTCTTC
>TRBV11-2|TRBJ2-4|NA|NA
CASSLYGVDIQYF
TGTGCCAGCAGCCTTTACGGTGTGGACATTCAGTACTTT
>TRBV30|TRBJ1-5|many|NA
CAWSVPYRGQPQHF
TGTGCCTGGAGTGTACCGTATAGGGGTCAGCCCCAGCATTTT
>TRBV5-4|TRBJ2-5|NA|NA
CASSSTVPQETHYF
TGTGCCAGCAGCTCTACGGTCCCCCAAGAGACCCATTACTTC
>TRBV4-1|TRBJ1-6|medium-sized|TRBD1
CASSLLPGQSNSPLHF
TGCGCCAGCAGCCTCCTCCCGGGACAGAGTAATTCACCCCTCCACTTT
>TRBV10-3|TRBJ2-5|NA|NA
CTISWGESQYF
TGTACCATCAGTTGGGGGGAGTCCCAGTACTTC
>TRBV11-2|TRBJ1-5|NA|NA
CASSSEGLAWTDMQHF
TGTGCCAGCAGCTCAGAGGGACTAGCGTGGACAGATATGCAGCATTTT
>TRBV11-2|TRBJ1-1|NA|NA
CASSLHENTEAFF
TGTGCCAGCAGCTTACACGAAAACACTGAAGCTTTCTTT
>TRBV11-2|TRBJ2-7|NA|NA
CASNLGRTLPYEQHF
TGTGCCAGCAACCTCGGCAGGACTCTACCCTACGAGCAGCACTTC